This T cell receptor (beta chain) was sequenced during a study of blood T cell repertoires in COVID-19. Study-wide context: Nucleic acid was either cDNA or gDNA, and it came from T cells, B-cell-depleted T cells, or PBMCs.

Authors' analysis steps: Quantification of nucleated cells was approximated via reference gene primer amplification. Profiling relied on immunoSEQ multiplex PCR, and the TCRdb table lists in-frame clones only, not all of them. That table is the source of V, J and clone size, and D and trimming were worked out from the DNA. The sample shows under 85,000 clones, approximately 86% of them seen only once. CDR3 length equals 14 residues. In germline, CDR1 is LNHDA, CDR2 SQIVND (reference sequence). V lost 1 base to trimming and J lost 12 bases, with 13 bases between them. Material for sequencing was peripheral blood. This chain links TRBV19 with TRBJ1-6, with unresolved D. This TCR was sampled from a man aged 40-55 years with COVID-19, enrolled during active disease. CDR3 coding DNA: TGTGCCAGTAGTATAGGGCCCGAAACGGGACCCCTCCACTTT. It yields the protein CASSIGPETGPLHF.